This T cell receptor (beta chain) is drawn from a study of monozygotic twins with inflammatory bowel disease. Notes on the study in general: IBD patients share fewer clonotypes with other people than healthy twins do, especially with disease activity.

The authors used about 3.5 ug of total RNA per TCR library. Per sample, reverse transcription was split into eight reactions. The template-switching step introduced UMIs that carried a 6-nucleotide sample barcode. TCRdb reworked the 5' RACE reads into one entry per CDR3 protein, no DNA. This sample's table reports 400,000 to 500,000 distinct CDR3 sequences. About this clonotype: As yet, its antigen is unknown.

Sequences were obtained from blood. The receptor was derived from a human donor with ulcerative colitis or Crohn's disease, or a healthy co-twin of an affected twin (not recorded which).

The CDR3 reads CASRRTGGNEQFF. The chain has TRBV5-6 and TRBJ2-1; the TRBD1 assignment by TCRdb is unverifiable without DNA. The CDR3 spans 13 residues. The germline V gene has CDR1 SGHDT and CDR2 YYEEEE.